This T cell receptor beta chain was recorded in a study of blood T cells in healthy people across ages. Overall study results and limits: Roughly linearly, TCR beta diversity per million T cells fell as age increased. Donors of long life had a larger count of naive CD4+ cells and greater diversity than aged donors.

Trimming took 6 bases from V and 0 from J, leaving 15 bases between them. CDR3 length: 16 residues. Germline CDR1 reads MNHNY; CDR2 reads SVGAGI (reference sequence). Notes on this clonotype: Its specificity is not known.

Combining a sample-barcoded 5' primer with a J-beta primer mix, a second PCR ran for roughly 6 to 12 cycles. TCRdb analysed the 5' RACE reads with MiXCR anew, one entry per CDR3 protein. There are about 780,000 distinct CDR3 sequences in the sample; about half occur only once, and 15% to 20% lies in the top ten. The TCR originated in a man at least 80 years old in good health. V usage is TRBV6-6 and J usage is TRBJ2-1; D is undetermined. The sample was blood. The CDR3 coding sequence is TGTGCCAGCAGGCGACCGGACCGTTACTCCTACAATGAGCAGTTCTTC. This translates into CASRRPDRYSYNEQFF.